The entry that follows covers one TCR beta chain sequence. Profiled with immunoSEQ multiplex PCR; TCRdb holds only in-frame clones, not every one. The table has tens of thousands of clones, about 84% seen once; the top ten hold approximately 22%. These data originate in a study of T cell responses to AZD1222 COVID-19 vaccine. Germline-derived CDR1 and CDR2 are SGHNT and YYREEE (reference sequence). CDR3 length: 15 residues. Trimming cost V 2 bases and J 0 bases, with 11 bases left between them. Material: peripheral blood, obtained on day 0 of AZD1222 vaccination. The clonotype originates from an adult in good health. V is TRBV5-4 and J is TRBJ1-2; D might be TRBD1 (5 bases). The CDR3 bases are TGTGCCAGCAGCTTTGGGCAGGGAGCTAACTATGGCTACACCTTC. Protein product: CASSFGQGANYGYTF.